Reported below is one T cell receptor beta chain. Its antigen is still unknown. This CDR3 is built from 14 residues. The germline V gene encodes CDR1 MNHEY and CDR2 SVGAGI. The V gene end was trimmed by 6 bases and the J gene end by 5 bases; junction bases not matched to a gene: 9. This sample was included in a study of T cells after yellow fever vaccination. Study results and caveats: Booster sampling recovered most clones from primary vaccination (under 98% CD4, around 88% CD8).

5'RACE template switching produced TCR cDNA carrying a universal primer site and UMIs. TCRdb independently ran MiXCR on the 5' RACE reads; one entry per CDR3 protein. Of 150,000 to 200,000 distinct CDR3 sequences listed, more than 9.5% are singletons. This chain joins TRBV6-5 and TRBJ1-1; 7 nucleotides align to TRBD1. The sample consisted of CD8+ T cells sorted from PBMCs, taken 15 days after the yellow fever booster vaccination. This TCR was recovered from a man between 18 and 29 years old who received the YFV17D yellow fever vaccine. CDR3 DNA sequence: TGTGCCAGCAGCCTAGGTAGGGGGCAGACTGAAGCTTTCTTT. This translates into CASSLGRGQTEAFF.